This T cell receptor (beta chain) came from a study of blood T cell repertoires in COVID-19. About the study: Samples taken during acute and convalescent COVID-19 were collected in the United States, Italy and Spain.

Some clones are missing from TCRdb's copy, which holds only in-frame ones; the method was immunoSEQ multiplex PCR. The data contain tens of thousands of clones, about four fifths of them singletons. The V segment lost 5 bases and the J segment 5 bases; nucleotides outside the gene matches: 4. This CDR3 is built from 14 residues. Germline lookup yields CDR1 SGHNT and CDR2 YYREEE (reference sequence). This rearrangement joins TRBV5-4 to TRBJ1-4; 9 bases map to TRBD1. Sequencing was carried out using peripheral blood. The source of this sequence is a man between 65 and 85 years old with active COVID-19. The CDR3, as DNA: TGTGCCAGCAGACGGACAGGGGAAAATGAAAAACTGTTTTTT. Protein: CASRRTGENEKLFF.